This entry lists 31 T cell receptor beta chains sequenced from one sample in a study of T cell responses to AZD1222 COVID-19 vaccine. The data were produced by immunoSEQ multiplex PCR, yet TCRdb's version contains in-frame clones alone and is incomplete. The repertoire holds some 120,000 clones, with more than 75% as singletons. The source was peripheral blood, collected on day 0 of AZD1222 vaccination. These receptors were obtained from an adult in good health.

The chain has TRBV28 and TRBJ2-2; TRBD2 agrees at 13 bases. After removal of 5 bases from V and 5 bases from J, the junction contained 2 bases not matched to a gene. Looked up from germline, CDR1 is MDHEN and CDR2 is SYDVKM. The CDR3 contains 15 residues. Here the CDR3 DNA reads TGTGCCAGCAGTAAGGGACTAGCGGGAACCGGGGAGCTGTTTTTT. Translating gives CASSKGLAGTGELFF. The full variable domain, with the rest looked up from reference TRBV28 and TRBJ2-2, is DVKVTQSSRYLVKRTGEKVFLECVQDMDHENMFWYRQDPGLGLRLIYFSYDVKMKEKGDIPEGYSVSREKKERFSLILESASTNQTSMYLCASSKGLAGTGELFFGEGSRLTVL.

CDR3 bases: TGTGCCAGCAGCTTGGGATGGGACAGGGACTACACCTTC. Its protein is CASSLGWDRDYTF. The V gene is TRBV5-4, the J gene TRBJ1-2; TRBD1 agrees at 9 bases. V shed 0 bases and J 10 bases; nucleotides not matched to a gene: 4. CDR3 length: 13 residues. CDR1 SGHNT and CDR2 YYREEE come from the germline V gene (reference sequence). Together with reference TRBV5-4 and TRBJ1-2, the CDR3 gives the full variable domain: ETGVTQSPTHLIKTRGQQVTLRCSSQSGHNTVSWYQQALGQGPQFIFQYYREEENGRGNFPPRFSGLQFPNYSSELNVNALELDDSALYLCASSLGWDRDYTFGSGTRLTVV.

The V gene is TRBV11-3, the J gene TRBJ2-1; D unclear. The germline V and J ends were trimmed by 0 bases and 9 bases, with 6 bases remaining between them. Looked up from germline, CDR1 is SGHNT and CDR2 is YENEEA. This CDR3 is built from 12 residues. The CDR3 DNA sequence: TGTGCCAGCAGCTTAGATGGGTTTGAGCAGTTCTTC. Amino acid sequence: CASSLDGFEQFF. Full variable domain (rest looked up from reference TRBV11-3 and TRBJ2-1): EAGVVQSPRYKIIEKKQPVAFWCNPISGHNTLYWYLQNLGQGPELLIRYENEEAVDDSQLPKDRFSAERLKGVDSTLKIQPAELGDSAVYLCASSLDGFEQFFGPGTRLTVL.

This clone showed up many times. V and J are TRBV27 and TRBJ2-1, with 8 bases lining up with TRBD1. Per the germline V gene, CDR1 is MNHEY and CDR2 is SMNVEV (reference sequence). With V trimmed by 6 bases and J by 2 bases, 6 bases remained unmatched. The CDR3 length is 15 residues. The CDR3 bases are TGTGCCAGCAGCACCCAGGGGGCCGCCTACAATGAGCAGTTCTTC. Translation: CASSTQGAAYNEQFF.

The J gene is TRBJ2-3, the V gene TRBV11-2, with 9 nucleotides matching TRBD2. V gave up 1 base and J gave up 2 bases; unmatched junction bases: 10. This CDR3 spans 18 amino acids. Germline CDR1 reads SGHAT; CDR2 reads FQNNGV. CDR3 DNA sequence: TGTGCCAGCAGCTTAGGCTCCGGACTAGCGACTGCCACAGATACGCAGTATTTT. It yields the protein CASSLGSGLATATDTQYF. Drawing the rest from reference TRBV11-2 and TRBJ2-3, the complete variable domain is EAGVAQSPRYKIIEKRQSVAFWCNPISGHATLYWYQQILGQGPKLLIQFQNNGVVDDSQLPKDRFSAERLKGVDSTLKIQPAKLEDSAVYLCASSLGSGLATATDTQYFGPGTRLTVL.

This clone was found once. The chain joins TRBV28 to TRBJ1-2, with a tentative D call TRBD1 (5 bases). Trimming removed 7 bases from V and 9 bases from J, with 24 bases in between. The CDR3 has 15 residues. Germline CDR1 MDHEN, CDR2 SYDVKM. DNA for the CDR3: TGTGCCAGCACGCTTACCCTGGCCGGGGGAATTCGCTACACCTTC. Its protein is CASTLTLAGGIRYTF.

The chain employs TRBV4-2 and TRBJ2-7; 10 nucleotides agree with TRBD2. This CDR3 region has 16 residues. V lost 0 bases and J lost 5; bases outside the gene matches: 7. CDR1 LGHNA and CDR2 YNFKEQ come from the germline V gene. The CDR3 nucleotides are TGTGCCAGCAGCCAAGAGCTAGCGGGGGAGGACAACGAGCAGTACTTC. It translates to CASSQELAGEDNEQYF.

DNA of the CDR3: TGTGCCAGCTCGGGGAACACTGAAGCTTTCTTT. Its translation: CASSGNTEAFF. The chain has TRBV6-5 and TRBJ1-1; D call uncertain. Trimming stripped 8 bases from V and 1 base from J, with 5 bases between. This CDR3 comprises 11 residues. CDR1 is MNHEY, CDR2 SVGAGI, per germline.

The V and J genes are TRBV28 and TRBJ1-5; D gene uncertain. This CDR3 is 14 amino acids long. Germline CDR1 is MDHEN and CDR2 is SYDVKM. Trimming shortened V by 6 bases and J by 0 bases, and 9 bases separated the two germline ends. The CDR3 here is CASSPGGSNQPQHF. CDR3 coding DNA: TGTGCCAGCAGCCCAGGAGGTAGCAATCAGCCCCAGCATTTT.

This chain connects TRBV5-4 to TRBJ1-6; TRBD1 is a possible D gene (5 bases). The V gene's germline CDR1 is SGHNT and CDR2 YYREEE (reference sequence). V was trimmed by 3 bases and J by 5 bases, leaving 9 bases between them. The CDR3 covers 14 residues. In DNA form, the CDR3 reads TGTGCCAGCAGCTGGGGACGGGATAATTCACCCCTCCACTTT. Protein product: CASSWGRDNSPLHF.

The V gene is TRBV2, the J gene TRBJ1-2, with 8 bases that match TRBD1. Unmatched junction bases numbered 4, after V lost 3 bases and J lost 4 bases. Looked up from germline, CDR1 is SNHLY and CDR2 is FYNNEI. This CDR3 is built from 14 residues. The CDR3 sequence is CASSEGQVTYGYTF. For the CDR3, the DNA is TGTGCCAGCAGTGAGGGACAGGTGACCTATGGCTACACCTTC.

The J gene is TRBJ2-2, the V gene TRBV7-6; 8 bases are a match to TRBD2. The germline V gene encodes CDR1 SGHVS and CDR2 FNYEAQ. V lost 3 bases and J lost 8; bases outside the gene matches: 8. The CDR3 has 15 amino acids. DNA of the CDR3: TGTGCCAGCAGCTTGTGGCTAGCGGGTGGAGGGGAGCTGTTTTTT. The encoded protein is CASSLWLAGGGELFF.

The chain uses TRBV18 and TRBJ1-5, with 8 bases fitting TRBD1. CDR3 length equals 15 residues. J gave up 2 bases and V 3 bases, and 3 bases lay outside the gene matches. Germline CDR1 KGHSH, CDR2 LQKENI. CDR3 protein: CASSPQTGGNQPQHF. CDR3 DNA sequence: TGTGCCAGCTCACCCCAGACAGGGGGCAATCAGCCCCAGCATTTT. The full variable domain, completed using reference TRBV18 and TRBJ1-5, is NAGVMQNPRHLVRRRGQEARLRCSPMKGHSHVYWYRQLPEEGLKFMVYLQKENIIDESGMPKERFSAEFPKEGPSILRIQQVVRGDSAAYFCASSPQTGGNQPQHFGDGTRLSIL.

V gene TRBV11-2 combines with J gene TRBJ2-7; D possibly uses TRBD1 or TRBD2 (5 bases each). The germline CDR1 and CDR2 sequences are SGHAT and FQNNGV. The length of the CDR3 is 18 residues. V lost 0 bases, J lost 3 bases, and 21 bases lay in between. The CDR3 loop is CASSLDPYRDRAYYEQYF. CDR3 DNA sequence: TGTGCCAGCAGCTTAGACCCGTACCGGGACCGCGCCTACTACGAGCAGTACTTC.

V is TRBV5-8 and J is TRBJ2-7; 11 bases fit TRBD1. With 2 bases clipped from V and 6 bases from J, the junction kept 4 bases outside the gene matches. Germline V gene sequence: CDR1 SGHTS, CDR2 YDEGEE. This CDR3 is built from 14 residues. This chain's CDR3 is CASSLPGTGGEQYF. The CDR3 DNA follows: TGTGCCAGCAGCTTACCGGGGACAGGGGGCGAGCAGTACTTC.

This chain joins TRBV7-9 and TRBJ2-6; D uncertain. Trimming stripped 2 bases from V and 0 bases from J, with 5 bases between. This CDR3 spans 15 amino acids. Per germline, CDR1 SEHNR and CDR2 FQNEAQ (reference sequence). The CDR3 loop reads CASSLFLSGANVLTF. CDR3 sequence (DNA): TGTGCCAGCAGCTTATTCCTCTCTGGGGCCAACGTCCTGACTTTC.

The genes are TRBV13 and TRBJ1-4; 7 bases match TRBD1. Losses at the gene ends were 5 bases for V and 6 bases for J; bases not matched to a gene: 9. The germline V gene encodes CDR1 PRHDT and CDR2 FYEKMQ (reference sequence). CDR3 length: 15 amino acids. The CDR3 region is CASSPQGRNDEKLFF. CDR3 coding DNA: TGTGCCAGCAGCCCACAGGGGCGTAATGATGAAAAACTGTTTTTT.

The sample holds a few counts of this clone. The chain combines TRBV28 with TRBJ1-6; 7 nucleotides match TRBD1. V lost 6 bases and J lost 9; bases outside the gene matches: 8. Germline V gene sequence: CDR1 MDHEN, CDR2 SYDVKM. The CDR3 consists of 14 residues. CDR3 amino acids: CASSTHRDSSPLHF. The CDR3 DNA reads TGTGCCAGCAGCACTCACCGGGACAGTTCACCCCTCCACTTT.

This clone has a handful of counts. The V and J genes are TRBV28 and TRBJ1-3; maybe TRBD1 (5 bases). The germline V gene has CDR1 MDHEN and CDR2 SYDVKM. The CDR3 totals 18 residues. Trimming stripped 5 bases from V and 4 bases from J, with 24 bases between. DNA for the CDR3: TGTGCCAGCAGTACAGAATTCAGGGTCTTGCGTAGAGGAAACACCATATATTTT. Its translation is CASSTEFRVLRRGNTIYF.

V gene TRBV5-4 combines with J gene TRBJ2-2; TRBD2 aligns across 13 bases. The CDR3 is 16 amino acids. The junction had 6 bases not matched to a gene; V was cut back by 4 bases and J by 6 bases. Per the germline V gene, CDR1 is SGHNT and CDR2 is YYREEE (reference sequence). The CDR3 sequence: CASSATSGGAPGELFF. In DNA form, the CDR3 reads TGTGCCAGCAGCGCCACTAGCGGGGGGGCCCCCGGGGAGCTGTTTTTT.

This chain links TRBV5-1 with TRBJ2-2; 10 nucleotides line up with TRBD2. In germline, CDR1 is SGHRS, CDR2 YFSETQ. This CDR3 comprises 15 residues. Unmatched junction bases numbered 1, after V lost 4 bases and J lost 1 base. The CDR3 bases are TGCGCCAGCAGCGCTAGCGGGGGGAACACCGGGGAGCTGTTTTTT. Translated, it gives CASSASGGNTGELFF.

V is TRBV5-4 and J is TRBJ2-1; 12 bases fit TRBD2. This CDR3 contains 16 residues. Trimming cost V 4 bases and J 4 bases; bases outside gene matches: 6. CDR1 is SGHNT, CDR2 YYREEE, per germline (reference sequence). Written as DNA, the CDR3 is TGTGCCAGCAGCGGACGGACTAGCGGGAAATACAATGAGCAGTTCTTC. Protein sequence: CASSGRTSGKYNEQFF. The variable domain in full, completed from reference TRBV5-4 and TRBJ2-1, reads ETGVTQSPTHLIKTRGQQVTLRCSSQSGHNTVSWYQQALGQGPQFIFQYYREEENGRGNFPPRFSGLQFPNYSSELNVNALELDDSALYLCASSGRTSGKYNEQFFGPGTRLTVL.

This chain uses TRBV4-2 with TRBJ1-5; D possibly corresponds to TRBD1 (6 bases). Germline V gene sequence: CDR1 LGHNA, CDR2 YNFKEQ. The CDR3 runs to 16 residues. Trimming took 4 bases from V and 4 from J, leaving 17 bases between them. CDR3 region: CASSLYSGGANQPQHF. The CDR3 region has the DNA TGTGCCAGCAGCCTGTACTCGGGGGGCGCGAATCAGCCCCAGCATTTT.

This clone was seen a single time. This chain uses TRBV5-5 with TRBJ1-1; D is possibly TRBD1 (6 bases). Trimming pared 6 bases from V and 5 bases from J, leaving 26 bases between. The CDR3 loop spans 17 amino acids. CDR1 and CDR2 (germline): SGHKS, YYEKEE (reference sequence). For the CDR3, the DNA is TGTGCCAGCACCCAGGGATCAACAGGGTTGATTTGGACTGAAGCTTTCTTT. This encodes CASTQGSTGLIWTEAFF. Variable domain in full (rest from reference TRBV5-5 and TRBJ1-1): DAGVTQSPTHLIKTRGQQVTLRCSPISGHKSVSWYQQVLGQGPQFIFQYYEKEERGRGNFPDRFSARQFPNYSSELNVNALLLGDSALYLCASTQGSTGLIWTEAFFGQGTRLTVV.

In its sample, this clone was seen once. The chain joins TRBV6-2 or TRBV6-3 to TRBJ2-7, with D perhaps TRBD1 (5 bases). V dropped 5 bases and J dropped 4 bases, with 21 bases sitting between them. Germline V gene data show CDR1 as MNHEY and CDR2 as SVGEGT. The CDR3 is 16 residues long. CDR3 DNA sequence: TGTGCCAGCAGTCCGGACAAATCTAACGTGCGATACGAGCAGTACTTC. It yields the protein CASSPDKSNVRYEQYF.

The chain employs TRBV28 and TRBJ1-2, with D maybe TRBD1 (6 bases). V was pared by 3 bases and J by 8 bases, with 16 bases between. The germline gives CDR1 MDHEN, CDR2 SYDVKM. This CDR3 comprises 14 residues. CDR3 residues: CASSLSPGAWGYTF. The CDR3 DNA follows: TGTGCCAGCAGTTTGAGTCCGGGGGCTTGGGGCTACACCTTC.

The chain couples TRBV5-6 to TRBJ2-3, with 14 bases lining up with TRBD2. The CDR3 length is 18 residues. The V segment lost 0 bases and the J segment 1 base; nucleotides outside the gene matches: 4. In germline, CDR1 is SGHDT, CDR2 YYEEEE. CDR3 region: CASSLEGLAGGGTDTQYF. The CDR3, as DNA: TGTGCCAGCAGCTTGGAAGGACTAGCGGGAGGCGGCACAGATACGCAGTATTTT.

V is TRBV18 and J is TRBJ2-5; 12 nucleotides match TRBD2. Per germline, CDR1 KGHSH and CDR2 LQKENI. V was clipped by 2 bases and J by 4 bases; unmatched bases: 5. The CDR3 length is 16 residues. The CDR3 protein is CASSPATGLAGETQYF. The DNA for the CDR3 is TGTGCCAGCTCACCAGCCACGGGACTAGCGGGAGAGACCCAGTACTTC.

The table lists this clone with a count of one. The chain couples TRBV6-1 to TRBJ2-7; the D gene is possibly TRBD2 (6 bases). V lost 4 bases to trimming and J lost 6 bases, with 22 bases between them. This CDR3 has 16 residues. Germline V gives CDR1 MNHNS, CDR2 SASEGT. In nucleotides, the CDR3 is TGTGCCAGCAGTGCTGCACCGGGCGGGCGGGGCCTCGAGCAGTACTTC. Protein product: CASSAAPGGRGLEQYF.

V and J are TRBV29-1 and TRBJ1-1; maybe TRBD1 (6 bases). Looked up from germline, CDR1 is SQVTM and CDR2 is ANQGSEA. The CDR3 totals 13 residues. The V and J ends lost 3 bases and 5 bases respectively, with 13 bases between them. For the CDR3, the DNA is TGCAGCGTTGAGCGGGACAAGGGGACTGAAGCTTTCTTT. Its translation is CSVERDKGTEAFF.

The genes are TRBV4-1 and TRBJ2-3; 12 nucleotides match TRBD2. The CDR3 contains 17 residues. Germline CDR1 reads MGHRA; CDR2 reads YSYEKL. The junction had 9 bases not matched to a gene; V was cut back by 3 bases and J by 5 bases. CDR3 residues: CASSHYPSGGAGDTQYF. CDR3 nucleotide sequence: TGCGCCAGCAGCCATTACCCTAGCGGGGGGGCCGGAGATACGCAGTATTTT.